The present T cell receptor (beta chain) was sequenced within a study of identical twins. This clonotype was counted only a few times. CDR1 is ENHRY and CDR2 is SYGVKD in the germline V gene. The CDR3 runs to 13 residues. V shed 9 bases and J shed 5 bases, with 13 bases lying between them. Among all donors, each was a healthy Caucasian. cDNA carried unique molecular identifiers, and a universal primer site was added by template switching. TCRdb called the 5' RACE reads again in MiXCR, with one record for every CDR3 protein. The sample has hundreds of thousands of distinct CDR3 sequences; about 12% are singletons. These data were also reused for a study on yellow fever vaccine responses in identical twins.

The sequenced material came from PBMCs. The chain uses TRBV10-3 and TRBJ2-2; D might be TRBD2 (6 bases). The TCR comes from a woman aged 18-29 years in good health. The CDR3 region is CAMGGTETGELFF. In DNA form, the CDR3 reads TGTGCCATGGGAGGAACCGAGACCGGGGAGCTGTTTTTT.